The rows below give T cell receptor beta chains drawn from one sample of a study of blood T cell repertoires in COVID-19. The data were produced by immunoSEQ multiplex PCR, yet TCRdb's version contains in-frame clones alone and is incomplete. The profile shows 250,000 or so clones, around 80% of them singletons. The sequencing sample was made of peripheral blood. These receptors originate from a woman aged 18-29 years with acute or convalescent COVID-19. The CDR3 runs from the conserved cysteine through the conserved F or W. Clone size, where shown, is once, few, many, or a class for clones that have expanded.

J gene: TRBJ1-6; V gene: TRBV12-3/TRBV12-4; clone size: .; CDR3 protein: CASSLGVSPLHF
J gene: TRBJ2-1; V gene: TRBV19; clone size: .; CDR3 protein: CASRYRVHNEQFF
J gene: TRBJ1-5; V gene: TRBV27; clone size: .; CDR3 protein: CAGSLEWRSNQPQHF
J gene: TRBJ2-5; V gene: TRBV28; clone size: .; CDR3 protein: CASTLGGAYQETQYF
J gene: TRBJ2-3; V gene: TRBV12-3/TRBV12-4; clone size: .; CDR3 protein: CASSNRGADTQYF
J gene: TRBJ1-6; V gene: TRBV7-2; clone size: .; CDR3 protein: CASSPLPRGNSPLHF
J gene: TRBJ2-3; V gene: TRBV27; clone size: .; CDR3 protein: CASSFTSLADTQYF
J gene: TRBJ1-2; V gene: TRBV7-2; clone size: .; CDR3 protein: CASSLIDRGRDGYTF
J gene: TRBJ2-5; V gene: TRBV27; clone size: .; CDR3 protein: CASRASARLAGETQYF
J gene: TRBJ2-1; V gene: TRBV19; clone size: few; CDR3 protein: CASSIVASGSYEQFF
J gene: TRBJ1-5; V gene: TRBV28; clone size: .; CDR3 protein: CASSSLDRLNSNQPQHF
J gene: TRBJ2-3; V gene: TRBV2; clone size: .; CDR3 protein: CASIGGGLTDTQYF
J gene: TRBJ2-1; V gene: TRBV7-7; clone size: .; CDR3 protein: CASSPQIGTSGSIGGRGEQFF
J gene: TRBJ1-1; V gene: TRBV9; clone size: once; CDR3 protein: CASSGHGNTEAFF
J gene: TRBJ1-2; V gene: TRBV12-3/TRBV12-4; clone size: .; CDR3 protein: CASSQTRQSGYTF
J gene: TRBJ2-1; V gene: TRBV6-5; clone size: .; CDR3 protein: CASGQQGENEFF
J gene: TRBJ1-1; V gene: TRBV4-3; clone size: .; CDR3 protein: CASSLGTARGEAFF